This T cell receptor beta chain is from a study of blood T cell repertoires in COVID-19. Study summary: The analysed material was cDNA or gDNA that came from T cells, B-cell-depleted T cells, or PBMCs.

Clones were read by immunoSEQ multiplex PCR, and TCRdb kept only the in-frame ones, dropping some. The data show about 290,000 clones, 70% to 90% seen once. This clone came up a few times. Germline CDR1 and CDR2: SGHAT and FQNNGV. There are 14 residues in the CDR3. V lost 5 bases and J lost 3; bases outside the gene matches: 5. Sequencing used peripheral blood. The rearrangement uses TRBV11-2 and TRBJ2-5; 8 positions agree with TRBD1. This TCR derives from a woman aged 50 to 60 with active or convalescent COVID-19. The CDR3 DNA is TGTGCCAGCAGCCTCTTGGACAGGGAAGAGACCCAGTACTTC. Protein: CASSLLDREETQYF.